This is a list of T cell receptor beta chains from one sample in a study of human T cells and chemical hapten exposure. TCRdb passed the RACE reads through MiXCR, listing each CDR3 protein once. The sample carries tens of thousands of distinct CDR3 sequences, around 7% recorded once. This specimen was whole blood, taken in connection with sensitization to the hapten diphenylcyclopropenone (DPC). The receptors stem from a woman aged 25 to 45 with alopecia areata. Some clones in this sample may be carry-over from other donors' samples. Both conserved end residues are part of each CDR3. A D gene is named only where the DNA matches it firmly. Rows give clone size only sometimes, using once, few, many, or a class for an expanded clone.

v_call	j_call	d_call	clone_size	cdr3_aa	cdr3_nt
TRBV5-1	TRBJ2-3	TRBD1	many	CASSLSGQGTADTQYF	TGCGCCAGCAGCCTATCGGGACAGGGGACCGCAGATACGCAGTATTTT
TRBV6-5	TRBJ1-1	-	many	CASSYSRNTEAFF	TGTGCCAGCAGTTACTCTAGAAACACTGAAGCTTTCTTT
TRBV24-1	TRBJ2-5	TRBD2	many	CATSDPSGEGPETQYF	TGTGCCACCAGTGATCCTAGCGGGGAAGGGCCGGAGACCCAGTACTTC
TRBV19	TRBJ2-4	-	many	CASSSGLAKNIQYF	TGTGCCAGTAGTTCTGGACTAGCCAAAAACATTCAGTACTTC
TRBV20-1	TRBJ2-1	TRBD2	many	CSARVLGLAVDYNEQFF	TGCAGTGCTAGAGTACTGGGACTAGCGGTTGACTACAATGAGCAGTTCTTC
TRBV6-5	TRBJ2-7	-	few	CASSRTEGYEQYF	TGTGCCAGCAGCAGGACAGAGGGGTACGAGCAGTACTTC
TRBV6-2/TRBV6-3	TRBJ1-2	-	few	CASSRPGDTYGYTF	TGTGCCAGCAGCCGTCCAGGGGACACCTATGGCTACACCTTC
TRBV14	TRBJ1-4	-	many	CASSHLSGRATNEKLFF	TGTGCCAGCAGCCATCTTTCAGGGCGAGCAACTAATGAAAAACTGTTTTTT
TRBV6-2/TRBV6-3	TRBJ1-5	-	many	CASSYGRVRSNQPQHF	TGTGCCAGCAGTTACGGGAGGGTTAGAAGCAATCAGCCCCAGCATTTT
TRBV20-1	TRBJ1-1	-	-	CSARAGAFTEAFF	TGCAGTGCTAGAGCCGGGGCCTTCACTGAAGCTTTCTTT
TRBV2	TRBJ1-2	-	many	CASSDKTGLSYGYTF	TGTGCCAGCAGTGACAAGACAGGATTAAGCTATGGCTACACCTTC
TRBV27	TRBJ1-5	-	few	CASSSHGAGNQPQHF	TGTGCCAGCAGTTCTCACGGAGCCGGCAATCAGCCCCAGCATTTT
TRBV6-5	TRBJ1-2	TRBD1	many	CASSRGGGTYGYTF	TGTGCCAGCAGTAGGGGAGGGGGCACCTATGGCTACACCTTC
TRBV5-4	TRBJ1-1	TRBD1	many	CASSKAGTGRFTEAFF	TGTGCCAGCAGTAAGGCGGGGACAGGGAGATTCACTGAAGCTTTCTTT
TRBV6-2/TRBV6-3	TRBJ2-7	TRBD2	many	CASSDGLAGTSYEQYF	TGTGCCAGCAGTGACGGACTAGCGGGCACTTCCTACGAGCAGTACTTC
TRBV29-1	TRBJ2-7	TRBD1	many	CSVEIWTGSYEQYF	TGCAGCGTTGAGATATGGACAGGTAGCTACGAGCAGTACTTC
TRBV30	TRBJ1-6	-	many	CAWSHKTGPNSPLHF	TGTGCCTGGAGTCATAAGACTGGCCCCAATTCACCCCTCCACTTT
TRBV12-3/TRBV12-4	TRBJ2-3	TRBD1	many	CASSLARGPRDTQYF	TGTGCCAGCAGTTTAGCCAGGGGGCCTAGGGATACGCAGTATTTT
TRBV6-2/TRBV6-3	TRBJ2-1	-	many	CASSRSLDNEQFF	TGTGCCAGCAGTCGGTCCCTTGATAATGAGCAGTTCTTC
TRBV7-2	TRBJ1-1	-	many	CASSLHQNTEAFF	TGTGCCAGCAGTCTCCACCAGAACACTGAAGCTTTCTTT
TRBV20-1	TRBJ1-2	-	many	CSAPKGGTSYGYTF	TGCAGTGCCCCAAAAGGGGGAACTAGCTATGGCTACACCTTC
TRBV5-1	TRBJ2-3	TRBD2	-	CASSLVPSGSDTQYF	TGCGCCAGCAGCTTGGTCCCTAGCGGATCAGATACGCAGTATTTT
TRBV27	TRBJ2-1	TRBD1	-	CASSLPGQASSYNEQFF	TGTGCCAGCAGTTTACCGGGACAGGCGAGCTCCTACAATGAGCAGTTCTTC
TRBV6-5	TRBJ2-7	-	many	CASSSGFGYSYEQYF	TGTGCCAGCAGTTCCGGTTTTGGGTACTCCTACGAGCAGTACTTC
TRBV20-1	TRBJ1-1	TRBD1	many	CSAPATGVEAFF	TGCAGTGCCCCGGCAACAGGGGTTGAAGCTTTCTTT
TRBV12-3/TRBV12-4	TRBJ2-3	-	many	CASSFGRGRTDTQYF	TGTGCCAGCAGTTTCGGGCGGGGACGCACAGATACGCAGTATTTT
TRBV12-3/TRBV12-4	TRBJ2-3	-	many	CASSLIPLDTQYF	TGTGCCAGCAGTCTGATCCCCTTAGATACGCAGTATTTT
TRBV3-1	TRBJ2-1	-	many	CASANQGGGPHREQFF	TGTGCCAGCGCAAACCAGGGGGGGGGCCCCCACAGGGAGCAGTTCTTC
TRBV27	TRBJ1-2	-	many	CASSFSGASPYTF	TGTGCCAGCAGTTTTTCAGGGGCCTCCCCCTACACCTTC
TRBV12-3/TRBV12-4	TRBJ2-3	TRBD2	many	CASSFGGGAADTQYF	TGTGCCAGCAGTTTTGGCGGGGGGGCAGCAGATACGCAGTATTTT
TRBV3-1	TRBJ2-5	TRBD2	many	CASSPSGLGGTQYF	TGTGCCAGCAGCCCATCTGGACTAGGCGGGACCCAGTACTTC
TRBV13	TRBJ1-2	TRBD1	few	CASSSNRGSGYTF	TGTGCCAGCAGCTCAAACAGGGGGAGTGGCTACACCTTC
TRBV4-1	TRBJ2-1	-	many	CASSHEVMIGRGIF	TGCGCCAGCAGCCATGAGGTAATGATAGGACGAGGGATCTTC
TRBV7-9	TRBJ1-1	TRBD1	-	CASSFQDRSEAFF	TGTGCCAGCAGCTTCCAGGACAGGTCTGAAGCTTTCTTT
TRBV7-9	TRBJ2-7	-	few	CASSSGQHFEQYF	TGTGCCAGCAGCTCTGGACAACACTTCGAGCAGTACTTC
TRBV6-6	TRBJ1-1	-	-	CASSLQGRTEAFF	TGTGCCAGCAGCTTACAGGGCCGGACTGAAGCTTTCTTT
TRBV11-2	TRBJ2-3	-	few	CASSLVQAHTDTQYF	TGTGCCAGCAGCTTAGTCCAGGCCCACACAGATACGCAGTATTTT
TRBV20-1	TRBJ2-7	-	many	CSAPRQGSYEQYF	TGCAGTGCTCCCCGGCAGGGTTCCTACGAGCAGTACTTC
TRBV6-6	TRBJ2-3	TRBD2	-	CASRESMTSGSTDTQYF	TGTGCCAGCCGAGAAAGCATGACTAGCGGGAGCACAGATACGCAGTATTTT
TRBV12-3/TRBV12-4	TRBJ1-6	TRBD1	many	CASSLTGEGSSPLHF	TGTGCCAGCAGTTTAACAGGGGAAGGAAGTTCACCCCTCCACTTT
TRBV20-1	TRBJ1-4	-	many	CSAYSGGQNEKLFF	TGCAGTGCCTACTCCGGCGGCCAGAATGAAAAACTGTTTTTT
TRBV2	TRBJ1-2	-	many	CASSSQGLNYGYTF	TGTGCCAGCAGTTCTCAGGGTTTAAACTATGGCTACACCTTC
TRBV20-1	TRBJ1-1	-	many	CSARGGSANEAFF	TGCAGTGCTAGAGGTGGGTCAGCAAATGAAGCTTTCTTT
TRBV15	TRBJ1-4	-	many	CATSRKQAFATNEKLFF	TGTGCCACCAGCAGAAAACAGGCTTTCGCAACTAATGAAAAACTGTTTTTT
TRBV6-4	TRBJ2-1	-	many	CASSDELAGYNEQFF	TGTGCCAGCAGTGACGAGTTGGCCGGATACAATGAGCAGTTCTTC
TRBV7-2	TRBJ1-2	-	many	CASSSSGTQSSYTF	TGTGCCAGCAGCTCCAGCGGGACTCAGAGTAGCTACACCTTC
TRBV7-2	TRBJ1-2	-	few	CASSSAQGGGYTF	TGTGCCAGCAGCTCCGCCCAGGGCGGTGGCTACACCTTC
TRBV5-4	TRBJ1-2	-	few	CASSLILGPYGYTF	TGTGCCAGCAGCTTAATACTGGGTCCCTATGGCTACACCTTC
TRBV20-1	TRBJ2-5	TRBD2	-	CSARGSGLAGRETQYF	TGCAGTGCTAGAGGTTCCGGACTAGCGGGGCGAGAGACCCAGTACTTC
TRBV25-1	TRBJ2-1	-	few	CASSDINEQFF	TGTGCCAGCAGTGATATTAATGAGCAGTTCTTC
TRBV6-2/TRBV6-3	TRBJ2-3	TRBD2	many	CASSFPSGYGTDTQYF	TGTGCCAGCAGTTTCCCTAGCGGGTATGGCACAGATACGCAGTATTTT
TRBV7-8	TRBJ2-4	TRBD1	many	CASSLGGQGLAKNIQYF	TGTGCCAGCAGCTTAGGGGGACAGGGACTAGCCAAAAACATTCAGTACTTC
TRBV2	TRBJ2-3	-	-	CASRSGGDTQYF	TGTGCCAGCAGATCAGGTGGTGATACGCAGTATTTT
TRBV20-1	TRBJ1-1	-	many	CSAREGMNTEAFF	TGCAGTGCTAGAGAAGGGATGAACACTGAAGCTTTCTTT